The rows below give T cell receptor beta chains drawn from one sample of a study of T cell responses to AZD1222 COVID-19 vaccine. Sequenced by immunoSEQ multiplex PCR; TCRdb stores in-frame clones only, minus some. The sample comprises about 210,000 clones, around 94% of which are singletons, and around 1.8% rests with the top ten. The starting material was peripheral blood, obtained 28 days after the second dose of the MenACWY control vaccine. The receptors stem from an adult who received the MenACWY meningococcal vaccine as a control. The CDR3 runs from the conserved cysteine through the conserved F or W. A D gene is named only where the DNA matches it firmly. Clone size, where shown, is once, few, many, or a class for clones that have expanded.

CASSLGPGSYEQYF | TGTGCCAGCAGCTTGGGTCCAGGCTCCTACGAGCAGTACTTC | TRBJ2-7 | once | NA | TRBV5-4
CASSLVGTSGGYNEQFF | TGTGCCAGCAGCTTAGTCGGAACTAGCGGGGGTTACAATGAGCAGTTCTTC | TRBJ2-1 | NA | TRBD2 | TRBV7-6
CASTKGLGSGEQYF | TGTGCCAGTACTAAGGGACTAGGAAGTGGCGAGCAGTACTTC | TRBJ2-7 | NA | TRBD2 | TRBV19
CASSGPGTSGSTDTQYF | TGTGCCAGCAGTGGACCCGGGACTAGCGGGAGCACAGATACGCAGTATTTT | TRBJ2-3 | NA | TRBD2 | TRBV6-1
CASSEARWNGELFF | TGTGCCAGCAGTGAAGCGAGGTGGAACGGGGAGCTGTTTTTT | TRBJ2-2 | many | NA | TRBV2
CSVEGGADEKLFF | TGCAGCGTTGAAGGGGGCGCGGATGAAAAACTGTTTTTT | TRBJ1-4 | once | NA | TRBV29-1
CSVEGRGGGNTIYF | TGCAGCGTTGAAGGAAGGGGCGGTGGAAACACCATATATTTT | TRBJ1-3 | NA | NA | TRBV29-1
CASSFGGPNTEAFF | TGTGCCAGCAGCTTCGGAGGACCGAACACTGAAGCTTTCTTT | TRBJ1-1 | NA | NA | TRBV5-4
CASSLFLLRRGRTREAFF | TGTGCCAGCAGCTTATTCCTACTGCGCAGGGGGCGAACCCGTGAAGCTTTCTTT | TRBJ1-1 | NA | TRBD1 | TRBV7-8
CASSISAPDEKLFF | TGTGCCAGTAGTATCTCCGCCCCAGATGAAAAACTGTTTTTT | TRBJ1-4 | NA | NA | TRBV19
CASSTYSDYSYNEQFF | TGTGCCAGTAGTACTTACAGCGACTACTCCTACAATGAGCAGTTCTTC | TRBJ2-1 | NA | NA | TRBV19